This TCR beta chain was found in a study of early T cells in non-severe SARS-CoV-2 infection. TCRdb itself ran the 5' RACE reads through MiXCR, one entry per CDR3 protein. The sample includes tens of thousands of distinct CDR3 sequences, around 11% of them seen just once. Deletions cut 7 bases from V and 1 base from J, with 13 bases between. CDR3 size: 14 residues. Germline V lookup: CDR1 MNHNS, CDR2 SASEGT. This TCR was sampled from an adult who was a healthcare worker with PCR-confirmed SARS-CoV-2 infection or an uninfected control (not recorded which). Specimen: whole blood, collected at baseline. The genes are TRBV6-1 and TRBJ1-1, with a possible D match to TRBD1 (5 bases). The CDR3 protein is CASIAGLTNTEAFF. The CDR3 nucleotides are TGTGCCAGCATCGCGGGACTTACGAACACTGAAGCTTTCTTT.